This TCR beta chain was identified during a study of shared T cell receptors in the human thymus. Assay used: immunoSEQ multiplex PCR; TCRdb lists only in-frame clones, some missing. The sample has 540,000 or so clones; about 84% are singletons. The CDR3 has 16 residues. Per the germline V gene, CDR1 is SGHDT and CDR2 is YYEEEE. Unmatched junction bases numbered 12, after V lost 2 bases and J lost 7 bases. The sample also formed part of further work on human thymus T cells. Per that paper: The thymus tissue came from resections taken during corrective heart surgery.

The chain recombines TRBV5-6 with TRBJ1-2; 9 positions match TRBD1. This TCR was recovered from a boy in the first two years of life with a congenital heart defect. Sequencing input: thymocytes. CDR3 DNA: TGTGCCAGCAGCTTTCAACCCGGGACAGGGCACCGTGGCTACACCTTC. It translates to CASSFQPGTGHRGYTF.